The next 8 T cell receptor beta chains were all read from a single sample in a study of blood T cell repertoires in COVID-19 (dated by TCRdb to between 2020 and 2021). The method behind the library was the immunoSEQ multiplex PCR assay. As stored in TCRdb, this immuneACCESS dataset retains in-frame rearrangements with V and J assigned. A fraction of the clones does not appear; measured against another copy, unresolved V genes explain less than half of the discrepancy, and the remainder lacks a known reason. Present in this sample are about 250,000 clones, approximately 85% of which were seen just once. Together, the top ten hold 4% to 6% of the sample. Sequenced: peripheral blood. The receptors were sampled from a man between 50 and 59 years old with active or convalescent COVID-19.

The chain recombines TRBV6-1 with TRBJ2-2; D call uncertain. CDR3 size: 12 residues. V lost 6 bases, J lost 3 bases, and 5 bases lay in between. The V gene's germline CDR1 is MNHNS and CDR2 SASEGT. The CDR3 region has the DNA TGTGCCAGCAGCCGAGACACCGGGGAGCTGTTTTTT. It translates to CASSRDTGELFF.

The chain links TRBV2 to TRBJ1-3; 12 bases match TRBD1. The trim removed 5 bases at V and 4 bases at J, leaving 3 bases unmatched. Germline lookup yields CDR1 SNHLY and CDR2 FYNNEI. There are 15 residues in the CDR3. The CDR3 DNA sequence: TGTGCCAGCAGTTTCGGGACAGGGGGCGGAAACACCATATATTTT. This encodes CASSFGTGGGNTIYF. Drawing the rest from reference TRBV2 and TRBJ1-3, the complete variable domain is EPEVTQTPSHQVTQMGQEVILRCVPISNHLYFYWYRQILGQKVEFLVSFYNNEISEKSEIFDDQFSVERPDGSNFTLKIRSTKLEDSAMYFCASSFGTGGGNTIYFGEGSWLTVV.

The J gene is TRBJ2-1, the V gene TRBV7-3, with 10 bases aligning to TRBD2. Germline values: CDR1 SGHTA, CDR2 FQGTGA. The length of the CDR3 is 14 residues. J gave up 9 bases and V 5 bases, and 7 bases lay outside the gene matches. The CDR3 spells CASSPGLAVAEQFF. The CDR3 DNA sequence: TGTGCCAGCAGCCCAGGACTAGCGGTTGCTGAGCAGTTCTTC.

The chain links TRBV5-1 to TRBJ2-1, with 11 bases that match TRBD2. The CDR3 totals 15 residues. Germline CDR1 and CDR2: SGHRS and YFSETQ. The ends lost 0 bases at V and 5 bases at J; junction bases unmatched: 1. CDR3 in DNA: TGCGCCAGCAGCTTGGCGACTAGCGGGAACAATGAGCAGTTCTTC. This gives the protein CASSLATSGNNEQFF.

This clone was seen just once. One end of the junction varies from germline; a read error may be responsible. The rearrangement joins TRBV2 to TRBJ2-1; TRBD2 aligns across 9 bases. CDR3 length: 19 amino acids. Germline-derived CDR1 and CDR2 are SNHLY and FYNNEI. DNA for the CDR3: TGTGCCAGCAGTGAACGTTACTGGCTTAGCGGGAGTTCCTACTATGAGCAGTTCTTC. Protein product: CASSERYWLSGSSYYEQFF.

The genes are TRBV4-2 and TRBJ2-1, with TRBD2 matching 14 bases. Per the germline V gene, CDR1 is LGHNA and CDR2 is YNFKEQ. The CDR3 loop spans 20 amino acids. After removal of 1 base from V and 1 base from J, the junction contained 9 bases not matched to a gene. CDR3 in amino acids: CASSQGGLAGGRGSYNEQFF. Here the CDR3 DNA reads TGTGCCAGCAGCCAAGGCGGACTAGCGGGAGGAAGAGGGTCCTACAATGAGCAGTTCTTC.

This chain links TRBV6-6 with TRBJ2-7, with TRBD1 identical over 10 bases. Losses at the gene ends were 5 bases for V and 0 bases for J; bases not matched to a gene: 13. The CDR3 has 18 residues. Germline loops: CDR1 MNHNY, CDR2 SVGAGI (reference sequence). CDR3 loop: CASSRSGTGAESSYEQYF. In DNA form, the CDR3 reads TGTGCCAGCAGTCGATCCGGGACAGGGGCGGAAAGCTCCTACGAGCAGTACTTC.

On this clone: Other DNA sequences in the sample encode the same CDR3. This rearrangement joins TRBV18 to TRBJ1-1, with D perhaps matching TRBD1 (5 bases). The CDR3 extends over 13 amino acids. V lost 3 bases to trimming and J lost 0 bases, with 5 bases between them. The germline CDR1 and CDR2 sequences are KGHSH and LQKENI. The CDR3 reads CASSPDMNTEAFF. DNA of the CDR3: TGTGCCAGCTCACCGGACATGAACACTGAAGCTTTCTTT.